These 31 T cell receptor beta chains share one sample of origin, sequenced in a study of blood T cell repertoires in COVID-19. Assay: immunoSEQ multiplex PCR; the TCRdb copy retains only in-frame clones and omits some. The profile shows some 50,000 clones, 65% to 85% of them singletons. The sample consisted of peripheral blood. The receptor set was obtained from an elderly man in a cohort sampled during active COVID-19.

The chain recombines TRBV5-4 with TRBJ1-6, with TRBD1 identical over 7 bases. Germline V lookup: CDR1 SGHNT, CDR2 YYREEE (reference sequence). CDR3 length: 15 amino acids. The V segment lost 5 bases and the J segment 8 bases; nucleotides outside the gene matches: 10. The CDR3 nucleotides are TGTGCCAGCAGTTCTACCGGGACAGACTATTCACCCCTCCACTTT. Residues: CASSSTGTDYSPLHF.

This chain links TRBV7-2 with TRBJ2-6; 10 nucleotides align to TRBD1. This CDR3 is 19 amino acids long. Trimming took 5 bases from V and 0 from J; bases not matched to a gene: 10. Germline loops: CDR1 SGHTA, CDR2 FQGNSA. The CDR3 DNA follows: TGTGCCAGCAGCCCTCCGCGGACAGGGGGGATCTCTGGGGCCAACGTCCTGACTTTC. Translating it yields CASSPPRTGGISGANVLTF.

This clone was recorded only once. This chain connects TRBV6-6 to TRBJ2-2, with D maybe TRBD2 (6 bases). The V end lost 1 base, the J end lost 6 bases, and 9 bases lay between the germline ends. In germline, CDR1 is MNHNY, CDR2 SVGAGI (reference sequence). This CDR3 comprises 14 residues. DNA of the CDR3: TGTGCCAGCAGTTACTTCGGGGAGGCCGGGGAGCTGTTTTTT. It yields the protein CASSYFGEAGELFF.

V usage is TRBV6-2 or TRBV6-3 and J usage is TRBJ2-3, with 9 positions matching TRBD2. With V trimmed by 1 base and J by 5 bases, 7 bases remained unmatched. The germline V gene encodes CDR1 MNHEY and CDR2 SVGEGT. The CDR3 totals 16 residues. Here the CDR3 DNA reads TGTGCCAGCAGTTACTTGCGGGAGGGCCGTAGAGATACGCAGTATTTT. Its translation is CASSYLREGRRDTQYF.

This CDR3 reads CATSRDETAANYGYTF. The CDR3 DNA sequence: TGTGCCACCAGCAGAGATGAGACAGCAGCTAACTATGGCTACACCTTC. The genes are TRBV15 and TRBJ1-2; D may be TRBD1 (5 bases). This CDR3 is built from 16 residues. The germline CDR1 and CDR2 sequences are LNHNV and YYDKDF (reference sequence). Trimming pared 0 bases from V and 0 bases from J, leaving 11 bases between.

Written as DNA, the CDR3 is TGTGCCAGCAGTCTCGGACAGCTCATGAACACTGAAGCTTTCTTT. Translation gives CASSLGQLMNTEAFF. This rearrangement joins TRBV6-2 or TRBV6-3 to TRBJ1-1; D perhaps matches TRBD1 (6 bases). The V gene's germline CDR1 is MNHEY and CDR2 SVGEGT. V was cut by 5 bases and J by 0 bases, with 13 bases left in between. The CDR3 has 15 residues.

In this sample, this clone turned up once. The V gene is TRBV5-6, the J gene TRBJ1-6; 8 bases are shared with TRBD1. Trimming at V came to 3 bases and at J to 6 bases, leaving 11 bases not matched to a gene. This CDR3 has 17 residues. Germline CDR1 and CDR2: SGHDT and YYEEEE. The CDR3: CASSWRHGQGFNSPLHF. The CDR3 region has the DNA TGTGCCAGCAGCTGGAGACATGGACAGGGCTTTAATTCACCCCTCCACTTT.

The table lists this clone with a count of one. The gene calls are TRBV30 and TRBJ2-7; 8 bases align to TRBD2. Germline assignment: CDR1 GTSNPN and CDR2 SVGIG (reference sequence). The CDR3 runs to 14 residues. V dropped 1 base and J dropped 4; count of bases not matched to a gene: 6. This CDR3 reads CAWSAGTRGYEQYF. As DNA, the CDR3 is TGTGCCTGGAGTGCCGGGACTAGGGGTTACGAGCAGTACTTC.

The V gene is TRBV6-5, the J gene TRBJ1-3; 7 positions agree with TRBD1. V was clipped by 5 bases and J by 3 bases; unmatched bases: 1. CDR3 length: 13 amino acids. Germline CDR1 and CDR2: MNHEY and SVGAGI. This CDR3 reads CASSRQGGNTIYF. The CDR3 DNA sequence: TGTGCCAGCAGTAGACAGGGTGGAAACACCATATATTTT.

Concerning this clone: The DNA is left out, because the CDR3 cannot be placed on it with certainty; the CDR3 is given as TCRdb lists it. V usage is TRBV21-1 and J usage is TRBJ1-3; TRBD1, the table's D call, lacks a check against the DNA. TRBV21-1 is a known pseudogene. The CDR3 is 16 amino acids long, termini counted. CDR3 sequence reads: CASTPTVWGQGNTIYF.

This clone was detected only a few times. V usage is TRBV6-5 and J usage is TRBJ2-5, with 10 positions matching TRBD1. V was pared by 6 bases and J by 2 bases, with 6 bases of the junction left unmatched. CDR1 is MNHEY and CDR2 is SVGAGI in the germline V gene. CDR3 length equals 15 residues. CDR3 loop: CASRPDRGLQETQYF. CDR3 nucleotide sequence: TGTGCCAGCAGACCAGACAGGGGGCTTCAAGAGACCCAGTACTTC.

V is TRBV28 and J is TRBJ1-5; TRBD1 is a possible D gene (6 bases). This CDR3 is 15 amino acids long. V was trimmed by 4 bases and J by 7 bases, leaving 17 bases between them. Germline assignment: CDR1 MDHEN and CDR2 SYDVKM. CDR3 sequence: CASSSRQQGFQPQHF. CDR3 bases: TGTGCCAGCAGTTCCAGACAACAGGGTTTCCAGCCCCAGCATTTT.

V and J are TRBV9 and TRBJ1-5; TRBD1 is a possible D gene (6 bases). The V end lost 2 bases, the J end lost 5 bases, and 8 bases lay between the germline ends. The V gene's germline CDR1 is SGDLS and CDR2 YYNGEE. The CDR3 extends over 13 amino acids. The CDR3 spells CASSVDSDQPQHF. CDR3 coding DNA: TGTGCCAGCAGCGTGGACAGTGATCAGCCCCAGCATTTT.

The chain couples TRBV30 to TRBJ1-1; 7 bases fit TRBD1. Trimming took 0 bases from V and 3 from J; bases not matched to a gene: 13. The CDR3 spans 17 residues. Germline V gene sequence: CDR1 GTSNPN, CDR2 SVGIG (reference sequence). This CDR3 is CAWSVGLIRGRDTEAFF. CDR3 sequence (DNA): TGTGCCTGGAGTGTAGGGTTGATTAGGGGGCGGGACACTGAAGCTTTCTTT.

The V call is TRBV9, the J call TRBJ1-4, with no clear D. The V end lost 0 bases, the J end lost 3 bases, and 12 bases lay between the germline ends. CDR1 and CDR2 (germline): SGDLS, YYNGEE. The CDR3 covers 16 residues. The CDR3 bases are TGTGCCAGCAGCGTAGCCCATGGGCAGGCTAATGAAAAACTGTTTTTT. It yields the protein CASSVAHGQANEKLFF.

The rearrangement uses TRBV21-1 and TRBJ2-1; the table's D call, TRBD1, was not checked against the DNA. TRBV21-1 is recorded as a pseudogene. The CDR3 consists of 17 residues. Here the CDR3 DNA reads TGTGCCAGCAGCCCCCTGGGCGGACAGGGGGCCCACAATGAGCAGTTCTTC. This gives the protein CASSPLGGQGAHNEQFF.

The rearrangement uses TRBV9 and TRBJ1-5, with 8 bases identical to TRBD1. The V and J ends lost 0 bases and 7 bases, in that order; junction bases with no gene match: 12. The germline CDR1 and CDR2 sequences are SGDLS and YYNGEE. The CDR3 extends over 17 amino acids. CDR3 in DNA: TGTGCCAGCAGCGTAGCAGGGGGCGTAAAGAATAGCCAGCCCCAGCATTTT. Translated, it gives CASSVAGGVKNSQPQHF.

The V gene is TRBV19, the J gene TRBJ2-2; no firm D call. The V end lost 8 bases, the J end lost 8 bases, and 18 bases lay between the germline ends. Germline CDR1 and CDR2: LNHDA and SQIVND (reference sequence). CDR3 length: 14 residues. The CDR3 DNA sequence: TGTGCCAGTGAGCAGGAAATGAAGCTAGGGGAGCTGTTTTTT. Translated: CASEQEMKLGELFF.

The J gene is TRBJ2-7, the V gene TRBV5-4, with 12 bases identical to TRBD2. The CDR3 has 15 residues. The J segment lost 0 bases and the V segment lost 4 bases, leaving 2 bases of the junction unmatched. CDR1 is SGHNT and CDR2 is YYREEE in the germline V gene (reference sequence). CDR3 DNA sequence: TGTGCCAGCAGCCCGGGACTAGCGGGCTCCTACGAGCAGTACTTC. This encodes CASSPGLAGSYEQYF.

This clone was counted between two and nine times. V usage is TRBV10-3 and J usage is TRBJ2-1; no clear D gene. The germline V gene encodes CDR1 ENHRY and CDR2 SYGVKD. Trimming shortened V by 3 bases and J by 8 bases, and 8 bases separated the two germline ends. This CDR3 comprises 12 residues. The CDR3 region is CAISENVDEQFF. The CDR3, as DNA: TGTGCCATCAGTGAAAATGTCGATGAGCAGTTCTTC.

This rearrangement joins TRBV5-4 to TRBJ2-3; D unclear. Germline-derived CDR1 and CDR2 are SGHNT and YYREEE (reference sequence). Trimming stripped 0 bases from V and 4 bases from J, with 12 bases between. This CDR3 is 15 amino acids long. The CDR3 here is CASSLVAAAPDTQYF. The CDR3 nucleotides read TGTGCCAGCAGCTTGGTCGCGGCAGCCCCAGATACGCAGTATTTT.

The CDR3 DNA reads TGTGCCAGCAGCCTTCCGCTAGCGGGAAGGAATGAGCAGTTCTTC. Its translation: CASSLPLAGRNEQFF. The rearrangement joins TRBV28 to TRBJ2-1; 9 nucleotides match TRBD2. The CDR3 consists of 15 residues. V dropped 6 bases and J dropped 7; count of bases not matched to a gene: 10. The germline CDR1 and CDR2 sequences are MDHEN and SYDVKM.

Points on this clone: One junction end disagrees with the germline gene, perhaps due to a read error. The V call is TRBV6-6, the J call TRBJ1-2; possibly TRBD1 for D (5 bases). The length of the CDR3 is 12 residues. CDR1 is MNHNY and CDR2 is SVGAGI in the germline V gene (reference sequence). CDR3 nucleotides: TGTGCCAGCAGTTACTCGGAGGGGAAGCCTTCCTTC. It codes for CASSYSEGKPSF.

V and J are TRBV4-3 and TRBJ2-5; maybe TRBD2 (7 bases). The V end was cut by 0 bases, the J end by 4 bases, with 9 bases between. Germline V gene data show CDR1 as LGHNA and CDR2 as YSLEER. CDR3 length: 14 amino acids. The CDR3 is CASSQDRGGETQYF. The CDR3 coding sequence is TGCGCCAGCAGCCAAGATAGGGGGGGAGAGACCCAGTACTTC.

The chain has TRBV11-3 and TRBJ2-1, with 10 positions matching TRBD1. This CDR3 has 15 amino acids. J gave up 8 bases and V 4 bases, and 8 bases lay outside the gene matches. Per germline, CDR1 SGHNT and CDR2 YENEEA. CDR3 protein: CASSSTGGAGDEQFF. Written as DNA, the CDR3 is TGTGCCAGCAGCTCGACAGGGGGCGCGGGCGATGAGCAGTTCTTC.

The chain recombines TRBV3-1 (or the pseudogene TRBV3-2) with TRBJ2-5; D possibly corresponds to TRBD2 (6 bases). Trimming removed 3 bases at V and 2 bases at J, with 13 bases between. The CDR3 is 15 amino acids. Looked up from germline, CDR1 is LGHDT and CDR2 is YNNKEL (reference sequence). CDR3 nucleotide sequence: TGTGCCAGCAGCCATACCGGGACTTCGCAAGAGACCCAGTACTTC. Translation gives CASSHTGTSQETQYF.

CDR3 in amino acids: CASTKRGDVLETQYF. The DNA of the CDR3 is TGTGCCAGCACCAAGCGGGGGGACGTACTGGAGACCCAGTACTTC. The chain employs TRBV5-4 and TRBJ2-5, with 9 bases aligning to TRBD2. The CDR3 consists of 15 residues. Germline trimming cut 6 bases from V and 5 bases from J; bases unmatched to any gene: 11. The germline gives CDR1 SGHNT, CDR2 YYREEE (reference sequence).

V and J are TRBV6-2 or TRBV6-3 and TRBJ2-1, with 7 bases identical to TRBD2. Trimming removed 2 bases from V and 4 bases from J; junction bases left unmatched: 8. Looked up from germline, CDR1 is MNHEY and CDR2 is SVGEGT. The CDR3 length is 16 residues. The CDR3: CASSYPRAGAYNEQFF. Here the CDR3 DNA reads TGTGCCAGCAGTTACCCCAGGGCGGGAGCGTACAATGAGCAGTTCTTC.

The chain employs TRBV19 and TRBJ2-1, with 8 nucleotides matching TRBD2. Germline CDR1 LNHDA, CDR2 SQIVND (reference sequence). The CDR3 totals 15 residues. Trimming removed 2 bases from V and 2 bases from J; junction bases left unmatched: 2. The DNA for the CDR3 is TGTGCCAGTAGTATATCGGGACTAGCCTACAATGAGCAGTTCTTC. Protein: CASSISGLAYNEQFF.

V gene TRBV2 combines with J gene TRBJ2-5; the D is unclear. V was pared by 6 bases and J by 5 bases, with 10 bases between. Looked up from germline, CDR1 is SNHLY and CDR2 is FYNNEI. The CDR3 is 12 amino acids. CDR3 bases: TGTGCCAGCAGCCGAGGTATGGAGACCCAGTACTTC. This codes for CASSRGMETQYF. Full variable domain (missing parts from reference TRBV2 and TRBJ2-5): EPEVTQTPSHQVTQMGQEVILRCVPISNHLYFYWYRQILGQKVEFLVSFYNNEISEKSEIFDDQFSVERPDGSNFTLKIRSTKLEDSAMYFCASSRGMETQYFGPGTRLLVL.

The genes are TRBV7-2 and TRBJ2-7; the match to TRBD2 covers 9 bases. The J segment lost 6 bases and the V segment lost 5 bases, leaving 8 bases of the junction unmatched. The CDR3 has 14 residues. Germline V gene lookup returns CDR1 SGHTA and CDR2 FQGNSA. DNA for the CDR3: TGTGCCAGCAGCCAGGGGCTAGCGGGATTCGAGCAGTACTTC. Protein product: CASSQGLAGFEQYF.